The rows below give T cell receptor beta chains drawn from one sample of a study of T-cell reconstitution after alpha-beta-depleted transplantation in children. TCRdb fed the PCR reads into MiXCR, producing one record per CDR3 protein. The table shows 700,000 to 950,000 distinct CDR3 sequences, with less than 20% occurring only once. The starting material was PBMCs, mostly from graft donor cells, obtained 360 days after TCRalphabeta/CD19-depleted stem cell transplant. The source is a male patient aged 10 to 17 who had a stem cell transplant for acute lymphoblastic leukemia, so the T cells may come from the graft donor. Both conserved end residues are part of each CDR3. The D gene is left open where the match is weak. Clone size is given for some rows only: seen once, a few or many times, or a class if the clone is expanded.

cdr3_nt | cdr3_aa | j_call | clone_size | v_call | d_call
TGCGCCAGCTCGCGCAACCCCGGGACTAGAGGATCTAATGAGCAGTTCTTC | CASSRNPGTRGSNEQFF | TRBJ2-1 | . | TRBV5-1 | TRBD2
TGTGCCAGCAGCGTAGCACTTGTCGGGGAGCTGTTTTTT | CASSVALVGELFF | TRBJ2-2 | once | TRBV9 | .
TGCGCCAGCAGCTCCGGACTAGCGGGAGGTGCGCAGTTCTTC | CASSSGLAGGAQFF | TRBJ2-1 | few | TRBV5-1 | TRBD2
TGTGCCAGCAGCCCTAAGACTAGCGGGAGATTCTACGAGCAGTACTTC | CASSPKTSGRFYEQYF | TRBJ2-7 | . | TRBV7-2 | TRBD2
TGTGCCAGCAGCTTAGCCATAGTTTCCCATTCCTACAATGAGCAGTTCTTC | CASSLAIVSHSYNEQFF | TRBJ2-1 | . | TRBV7-6 | .
TGTGCCAGCAGCCCAGGTCACAGGGGAAAGGGGACTGAAGCTTTCTTT | CASSPGHRGKGTEAFF | TRBJ1-1 | . | TRBV3-1 | TRBD1
TGTGCCAGCAGCGTAGCTGGGGACAGGGACTACGAGCAGTACTTC | CASSVAGDRDYEQYF | TRBJ2-7 | . | TRBV9 | TRBD1
TGTGCCAGCAGCCAAGCACGGACAGATACGCAGTATTTT | CASSQARTDTQYF | TRBJ2-3 | many | TRBV4-2 | .
TGTGCCAGCAGTAAAAGGGTTGAAGAGACCCAGTACTTC | CASSKRVEETQYF | TRBJ2-5 | few | TRBV9 | .
TGTGCCAGCAGTTTTCGTAGGTCCTACGAGCAGTACTTC | CASSFRRSYEQYF | TRBJ2-7 | . | TRBV28 | .
TGCAGTGCTAGAGATATCGCGGGAGGGCCAGACAGGGACTTC | CSARDIAGGPDRDF | TRBJ2-7 | . | TRBV20-1 | TRBD2
TGTGCCAGCAGAGCTGACAGGGCCCAAGAGACCCAGTACTTC | CASRADRAQETQYF | TRBJ2-5 | once | TRBV7-9 | TRBD1
TGTGCCAGCAGCCAAACAGGAGACAATGGGCAGTTCTTC | CASSQTGDNGQFF | TRBJ2-1 | . | TRBV6-1 | .
TGCGCCAGCATACTACAACCGGGACTAGCGCTTGGCGAGCAGTTCTTC | CASILQPGLALGEQFF | TRBJ2-1 | . | TRBV5-1 | TRBD2
TGTGCTAGTGGGGCCGGGACTAGCGGGAGCAATGAGCAGTTCTTC | CASGAGTSGSNEQFF | TRBJ2-1 | few | TRBV12-5 | TRBD2
TGTGCCAGCAGTTCCAACCAGGGGCCCCGGCACTTC | CASSSNQGPRHF | TRBJ2-7 | . | TRBV28 | .
TGCGCCAGCAGCTTGGCTGCGGCAGGTGGACAAGAGACCCAGTACTTC | CASSLAAAGGQETQYF | TRBJ2-5 | few | TRBV5-1 | .
TGTGCCAGCAGCGTAGGGGGCGGCTGGCGGGAGACCCAGTACTTC | CASSVGGGWRETQYF | TRBJ2-5 | . | TRBV9 | .
TGCGCCAGCAGCTTGGCCTTCACAGGGCTTTCCTACGAGCAGTACTTC | CASSLAFTGLSYEQYF | TRBJ2-7 | few | TRBV5-1 | .